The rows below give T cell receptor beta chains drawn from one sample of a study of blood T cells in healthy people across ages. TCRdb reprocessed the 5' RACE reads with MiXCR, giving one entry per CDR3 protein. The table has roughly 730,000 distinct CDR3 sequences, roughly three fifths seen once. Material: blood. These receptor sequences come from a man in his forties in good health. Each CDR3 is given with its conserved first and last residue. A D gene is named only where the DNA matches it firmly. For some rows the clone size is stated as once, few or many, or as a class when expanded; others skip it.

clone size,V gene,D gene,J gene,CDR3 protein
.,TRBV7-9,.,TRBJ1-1,CASSLVELEAFF
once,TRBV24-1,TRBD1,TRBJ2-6,CATSGDRALAGANVLTF
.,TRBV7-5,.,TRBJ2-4,CISVSEETGTLRCEQYF
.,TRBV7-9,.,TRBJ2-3,CASSSRLGANTDTQYF
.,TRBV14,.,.,CASSQTGLPYEQYF
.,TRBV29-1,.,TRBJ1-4,CSVAAGGGEKLFF
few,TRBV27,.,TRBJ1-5,CASSPPGQPQHF
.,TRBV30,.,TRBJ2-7,CAWSSNYEQYF
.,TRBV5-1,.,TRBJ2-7,CASSLEVGPSYEQYF
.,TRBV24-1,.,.,CATSDGTRMETQYF
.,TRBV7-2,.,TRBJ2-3,CASSLAGVAQYF
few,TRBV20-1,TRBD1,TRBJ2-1,CSAREPGQGTYNEQFF
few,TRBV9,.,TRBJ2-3,CASSPRDSRLGTDTQYF
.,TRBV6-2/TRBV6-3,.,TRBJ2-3,CASSYRSGYGTDTQYF
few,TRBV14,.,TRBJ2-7,CASSQDIGYEQYF
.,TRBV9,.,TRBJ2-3,CASSVEAGGSTDTQYF
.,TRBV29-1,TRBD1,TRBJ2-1,CSGHWTGDNEQFF
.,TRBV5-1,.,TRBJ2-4,CASSLGEVLAPKNIQYF
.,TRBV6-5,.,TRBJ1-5,CASRRTGPNPPQHF
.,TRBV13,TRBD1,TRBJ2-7,CASSLMAGGEQYF
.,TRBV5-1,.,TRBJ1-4,CASSENRNGYEKLFF
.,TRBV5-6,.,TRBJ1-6,CASSQIDSSYNSPLHF
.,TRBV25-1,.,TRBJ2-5,CASSATGLETQYF
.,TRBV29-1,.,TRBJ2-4,CSAIQVLGNIQYF
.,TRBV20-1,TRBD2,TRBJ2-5,CSARGTSGGSLQETQYF
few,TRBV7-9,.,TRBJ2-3,CASGNWETTSTDTQYF
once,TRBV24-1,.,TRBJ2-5,CATSVAGQETQYF
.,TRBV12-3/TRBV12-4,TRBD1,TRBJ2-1,CASSPGQRSYNEQFF
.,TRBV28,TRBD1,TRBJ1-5,CASMVQGPGSNQPQHF
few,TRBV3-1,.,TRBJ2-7,CASSQYQGGGYEQYF
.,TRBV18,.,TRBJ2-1,CASSPRGAAYNEQFF
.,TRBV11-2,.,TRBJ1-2,CASSLGPGTRADYGYTF
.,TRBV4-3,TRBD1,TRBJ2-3,CASSQEYRGLTTDTQYF
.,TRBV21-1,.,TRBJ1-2,CASSLRTGRLGAPGSGYTF
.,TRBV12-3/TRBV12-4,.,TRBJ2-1,CASSFQLSESYNEQFF
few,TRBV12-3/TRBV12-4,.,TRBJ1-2,CASSPRGADYGYTF
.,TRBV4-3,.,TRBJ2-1,CASSQFGEQFF
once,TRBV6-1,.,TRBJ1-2,CASSETNRPYTF
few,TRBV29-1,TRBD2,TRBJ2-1,CSVAASGSNEQFF
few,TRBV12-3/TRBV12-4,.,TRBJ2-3,CASSFTPRAFRDTQYF
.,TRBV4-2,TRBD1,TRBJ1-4,CASSSGQGALVTKLFF
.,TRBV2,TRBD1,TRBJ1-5,CASRLQGAGGNQPQHF
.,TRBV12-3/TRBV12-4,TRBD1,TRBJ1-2,CASSPRPGQNYGYTF
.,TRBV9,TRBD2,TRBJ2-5,CASSVDPVGGPQETQYF
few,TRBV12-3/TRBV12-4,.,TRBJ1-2,CASSFNMGPHLYGYTF
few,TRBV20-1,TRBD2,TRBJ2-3,CSARDRLAGRRADTQYF
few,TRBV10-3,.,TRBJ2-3,CAITYTDTQYF
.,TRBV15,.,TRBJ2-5,CATRNWGQETQYF
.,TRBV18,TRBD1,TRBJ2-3,CASSNRDSGADTQYF